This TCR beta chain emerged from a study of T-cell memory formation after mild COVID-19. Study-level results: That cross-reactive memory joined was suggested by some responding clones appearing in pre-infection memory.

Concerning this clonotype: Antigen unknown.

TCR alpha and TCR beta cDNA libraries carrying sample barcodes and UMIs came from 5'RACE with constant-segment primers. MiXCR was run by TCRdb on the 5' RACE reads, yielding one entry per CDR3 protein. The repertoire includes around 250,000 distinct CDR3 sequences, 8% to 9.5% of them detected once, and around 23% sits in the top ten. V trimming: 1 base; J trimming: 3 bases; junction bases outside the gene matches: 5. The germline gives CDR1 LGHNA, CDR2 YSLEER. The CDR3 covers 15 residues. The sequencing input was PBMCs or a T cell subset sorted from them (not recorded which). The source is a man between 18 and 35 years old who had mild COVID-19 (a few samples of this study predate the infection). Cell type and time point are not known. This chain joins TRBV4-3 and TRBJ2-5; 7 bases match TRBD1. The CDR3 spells CASSQAIGTEETQYF. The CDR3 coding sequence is TGCGCCAGCAGCCAAGCCATTGGGACAGAAGAGACCCAGTACTTC.